What follows are 22 T cell receptor beta chains derived from one specimen sequenced in a study of blood T cell repertoires in COVID-19. TCRdb's table, derived via immunoSEQ multiplex PCR, lists solely in-frame clones and lacks some. This sample has about 40,000 clones, with approximately 91% found just once. The sequencing input was peripheral blood. These receptors all come from a woman under 40 in a cohort sampled during active COVID-19.

This clone was picked up one time. V and J are TRBV3-1 (or the pseudogene TRBV3-2) and TRBJ1-1, with TRBD1 identical over 7 bases. This CDR3 is built from 12 residues. Germline values: CDR1 LGHDT, CDR2 YNNKEL (reference sequence). Trimming cost V 7 bases and J 11 bases; bases outside gene matches: 10. CDR3 DNA: TGTGCCAGCACCACCGCAGGGGGTCACGCTTTCTTT. This encodes CASTTAGGHAFF.

V usage is TRBV13 and J usage is TRBJ2-7, with 7 bases matching TRBD1. The CDR3 length is 16 residues. Trimming cost V 4 bases and J 4 bases; bases outside gene matches: 13. The germline CDR1 and CDR2 sequences are PRHDT and FYEKMQ (reference sequence). For the CDR3, the DNA is TGTGCCAGCAGCTCCAGGGGGAACGCATCCCAATACGAGCAGTACTTC. It is translated as CASSSRGNASQYEQYF.

J is TRBJ2-2 and V is TRBV9; 8 bases agree with TRBD2. Germline CDR1 and CDR2: SGDLS and YYNGEE. The CDR3 contains 16 residues. J was trimmed by 4 bases and V by 4 bases; bases with no gene match: 9. The CDR3, as DNA: TGTGCCAGCAGCCTAAACCGGGCGGGAGGCACCGGGGAGCTGTTTTTT. It codes for CASSLNRAGGTGELFF.

The chain combines TRBV11-2 with TRBJ1-4; D uncertain. In germline, CDR1 is SGHAT, CDR2 FQNNGV. V lost 3 bases to trimming and J lost 7 bases, with 12 bases between them. CDR3 length: 14 amino acids. CDR3 in amino acids: CASSLIGRTEKLFF. CDR3 sequence (DNA): TGTGCCAGCAGCTTGATAGGGAGGACTGAAAAACTGTTTTTT.

The CDR3 is CASSPPSGRSPYEQYF. For the CDR3, the DNA is TGTGCCAGCTCACCACCGAGCGGGAGATCACCCTACGAGCAGTACTTC. V is TRBV18 and J is TRBJ2-7; 8 positions match TRBD2. Germline trimming cut 0 bases from V and 2 bases from J; bases unmatched to any gene: 6. Germline lookup yields CDR1 KGHSH and CDR2 LQKENI. The CDR3 sequence is 16 residues long. The full variable domain, its missing parts supplied by reference TRBV18 and TRBJ2-7, is NAGVMQNPRHLVRRRGQEARLRCSPMKGHSHVYWYRQLPEEGLKFMVYLQKENIIDESGMPKERFSAEFPKEGPSILRIQQVVRGDSAAYFCASSPPSGRSPYEQYFGPGTRLTVT.

The chain combines TRBV27 with TRBJ2-1; the match to TRBD1 covers 9 bases. Germline loops: CDR1 MNHEY, CDR2 SMNVEV (reference sequence). There are 17 residues in the CDR3. The trim removed 5 bases at V and 4 bases at J, leaving 12 bases unmatched. The DNA for the CDR3 is TGTGCCAGCAGTACCGGGACAGGGCAGTCTAGGTACAATGAGCAGTTCTTC. Encoded protein: CASSTGTGQSRYNEQFF.

This chain joins TRBV7-9 and TRBJ1-1; a weak D match, TRBD1 (6 bases). CDR3 length equals 14 residues. Trimming cost V 5 bases and J 3 bases, with 13 bases left between them. Germline V gives CDR1 SEHNR, CDR2 FQNEAQ (reference sequence). The CDR3 reads CASSIQGLYTEAFF. DNA of the CDR3: TGTGCCAGCAGCATACAGGGTTTATACACTGAAGCTTTCTTT.

The rearrangement joins TRBV9 to TRBJ1-2, with 11 positions matching TRBD1. Trimming removed 3 bases from V and 4 bases from J; junction bases left unmatched: 2. The germline CDR1 and CDR2 sequences are SGDLS and YYNGEE. This CDR3 is built from 14 residues. CDR3 sequence reads: CASSAGQGVYGYTF. CDR3 DNA sequence: TGTGCCAGCAGCGCGGGACAGGGGGTCTATGGCTACACCTTC.

V usage is TRBV5-1 and J usage is TRBJ1-2, with 11 nucleotides matching TRBD1. The CDR3 is 15 residues long. Trimming cost V 5 bases and J 7 bases; bases outside gene matches: 10. Germline V gene sequence: CDR1 SGHRS, CDR2 YFSETQ. The CDR3, as DNA: TGCGCCAGCAGAAAAGGGACAGGGGGATTTTTTGGCTACACCTTC. Its protein product is CASRKGTGGFFGYTF.

The V and J genes are TRBV27 and TRBJ1-4; D is possibly TRBD1 (5 bases). Germline CDR1 is MNHEY and CDR2 is SMNVEV (reference sequence). The germline V and J ends were trimmed by 2 bases and 8 bases, with 15 bases remaining between them. The CDR3 covers 15 residues. The CDR3 sequence is CASSLGGAAGEKLFF. CDR3 sequence (DNA): TGTGCCAGCAGTTTAGGTGGGGCGGCAGGCGAAAAACTGTTTTTT.

The rearrangement joins TRBV7-2 to TRBJ1-5; D is uncertain. Deletions cut 3 bases from V and 1 base from J, with 10 bases between. Germline V gene sequence: CDR1 SGHTA, CDR2 FQGNSA. This CDR3 is built from 15 residues. CDR3 coding DNA: TGTGCCAGCAGCTTCAATCTCGGGAGCAATCAGCCCCAGCATTTT. The encoded protein is CASSFNLGSNQPQHF.

The gene calls are TRBV28 and TRBJ2-2, with 11 bases lining up with TRBD2. V shed 2 bases, J shed 4 bases, and the junction held 6 bases outside the gene matches. This CDR3 is built from 17 residues. Germline V lookup: CDR1 MDHEN, CDR2 SYDVKM. This chain's CDR3 is CASSLQGTSGPTGELFF. As DNA, the CDR3 is TGTGCCAGCAGTTTACAAGGGACTAGCGGTCCCACCGGGGAGCTGTTTTTT.

The V and J genes are TRBV28 and TRBJ2-2, with D hard to call. The V gene lost 4 bases and the J gene lost 7 bases, with 16 bases spanning the gap. The length of the CDR3 is 15 residues. Germline V lookup: CDR1 MDHEN, CDR2 SYDVKM. The CDR3 spells CASSSHPPYSGELFF. Here the CDR3 DNA reads TGTGCCAGCAGTTCTCACCCCCCGTATAGCGGGGAGCTGTTTTTT.

This clone occurred a few times. V is TRBV11-3 and J is TRBJ2-7; 7 bases agree with TRBD2. V dropped 3 bases and J dropped 3; count of bases not matched to a gene: 8. The CDR3 extends over 15 amino acids. The germline V gene encodes CDR1 SGHNT and CDR2 YENEEA. As DNA, the CDR3 is TGTGCCAGCAGCTTCAAAACTAGCGTACTCTACGAGCAGTACTTC. This codes for CASSFKTSVLYEQYF. Using reference TRBV11-3 and TRBJ2-7 for the parts outside the CDR3, the full variable domain is EAGVVQSPRYKIIEKKQPVAFWCNPISGHNTLYWYLQNLGQGPELLIRYENEEAVDDSQLPKDRFSAERLKGVDSTLKIQPAELGDSAVYLCASSFKTSVLYEQYFGPGTRLTVT.

V gene TRBV27 combines with J gene TRBJ1-5; TRBD1 matches 7 bases. Looked up from germline, CDR1 is MNHEY and CDR2 is SMNVEV (reference sequence). Trimming at V came to 2 bases and at J to 3 bases, leaving 4 bases not matched to a gene. The CDR3 is made up of 15 amino acids. The DNA for the CDR3 is TGTGCCAGCAGTTTAAGGGGGCTCCCCAATCAGCCCCAGCATTTT. Protein: CASSLRGLPNQPQHF.

This chain connects TRBV15 to TRBJ2-7, with 8 bases identical to TRBD2. The CDR3 totals 15 residues. The germline CDR1 and CDR2 sequences are LNHNV and YYDKDF (reference sequence). Unmatched junction bases numbered 4, after V lost 2 bases and J lost 1 base. The CDR3 region is CATSRQRESSYEQYF. Here the CDR3 DNA reads TGTGCCACCAGCAGACAGCGGGAGAGTTCCTACGAGCAGTACTTC. Together with reference TRBV15 and TRBJ2-7, the CDR3 gives the full variable domain: DAMVIQNPRYQVTQFGKPVTLSCSQTLNHNVMYWYQQKSSQAPKLLFHYYDKDFNNEADTPDNFQSRRPNTSFCFLDIRSPGLGDTAMYLCATSRQRESSYEQYFGPGTRLTVT.

The chain is built from TRBV5-4 and TRBJ1-3, with 7 bases fitting TRBD1. V lost 2 bases to trimming and J lost 4 bases; unmatched junction nucleotides: 6. Germline V gives CDR1 SGHNT, CDR2 YYREEE (reference sequence). The CDR3 consists of 15 residues. The CDR3 spells CASSFASGGGNTIYF. In DNA form, the CDR3 reads TGTGCCAGCAGCTTCGCCTCAGGGGGAGGAAACACCATATATTTT.

As concerns this clone: Other DNA sequences within the sample encode an identical CDR3. V gene TRBV6-1 combines with J gene TRBJ2-7; 11 positions match TRBD1. The germline gives CDR1 MNHNS, CDR2 SASEGT. CDR3 length: 15 residues. J lost 4 bases, V lost 0 bases, and 2 bases had no gene match. CDR3 bases: TGTGCCAGCAGTGAAGCGGGGACAGGGGGGTACGAGCAGTACTTC. It codes for CASSEAGTGGYEQYF.

The chain couples TRBV5-8 to TRBJ2-4; D gene unclear. The germline V and J ends were trimmed by 0 bases and 3 bases, with 13 bases remaining between them. CDR3 length: 16 amino acids. In germline, CDR1 is SGHTS, CDR2 YDEGEE. The CDR3 reads CASSLAALPGKNIQYF. CDR3 nucleotides: TGTGCCAGCAGCTTGGCGGCACTCCCGGGCAAAAACATTCAGTACTTC.

This clone was detected once. J is TRBJ2-2 and V is TRBV9, with D possibly being TRBD2 (6 bases). The V gene lost 0 bases and the J gene lost 4 bases, with 13 bases spanning the gap. The CDR3 covers 16 residues. Germline V CDR1 and CDR2: SGDLS, YYNGEE. CDR3 loop: CASSVASSVITGELFF. In DNA form, the CDR3 reads TGTGCCAGCAGCGTAGCGTCTAGCGTTATCACCGGGGAGCTGTTTTTT.

This chain connects TRBV7-8 to TRBJ1-2, with D unresolved. Trimming shortened V by 1 base and J by 4 bases, and 16 bases separated the two germline ends. This CDR3 spans 16 amino acids. Germline V gene sequence: CDR1 SGHVS, CDR2 FQNEAQ. The CDR3 sequence is CASSLGGTELGYGYTF. The CDR3 DNA reads as TGTGCCAGCAGCTTAGGCGGAACGGAGCTTGGCTATGGCTACACCTTC.

The V gene is TRBV20-1, the J gene TRBJ2-3; 7 bases match TRBD2. Per germline, CDR1 DFQATT and CDR2 SNEGSKA (reference sequence). After removal of 6 bases from V and 11 bases from J, the junction contained 8 bases not matched to a gene. The CDR3 spans 11 residues. CDR3 DNA sequence: TGCAGTGCCCCCCTAGCGGAGGTGCAGTATTTT. This translates into CSAPLAEVQYF.